The 20 T cell receptor beta chains given below trace back to one sample, sequenced in a study of CD8+CD57+ T cells in acquired aplastic anemia. TCR beta VDJ and CDR3 profiling used genomic DNA as template. Using its own MiXCR run on the reads, TCRdb lists one record per CDR3 protein. The sample lists some 410,000 distinct CDR3 sequences, around 68% occurring once. The material sequenced was sorted CD4+, CD8+, or CD8+CD57+ T cells (not recorded which) from PBMCs. These receptors came from a human donor in good health, serving as a control.

With regard to this clonotype: At one boundary the junction diverges from the germline segment, which might be a read error. The chain uses TRBV7-2 and TRBJ1-4; D might be TRBD1 (6 bases). CDR1 SGHTA and CDR2 FQGNSA come from the germline V gene. The CDR3 totals 14 residues. CDR3 DNA sequence: TGCGCCAGCAGCCGGTGGACAGTCGTCGAAAAACTGGTTTTT. Amino acid sequence: CASSRWTVVEKLVF.

The V call is TRBV7-9, the J call TRBJ2-7, with D maybe TRBD2 (5 bases). From germline, CDR1 is SEHNR and CDR2 FQNEAQ (reference sequence). V was trimmed by 5 bases and J by 12 bases, leaving 17 bases between them. The CDR3 has 12 amino acids. CDR3 protein: CASSVAVGVLYF. CDR3 nucleotide sequence: TGTGCCAGCAGCGTCGCGGTCGGGGTTTTGTACTTC.

Worth noting for this clonotype: The CDR3 ends on some other residue instead of the conserved phenylalanine or tryptophan, so this is likely a read error. The chain links TRBV7-2 to TRBJ1-2; D not resolved. CDR3 length: 13 residues. Germline V gene lookup returns CDR1 SGHTA and CDR2 FQGNSA. Between the trimmed V and J ends, which lost 3 bases and 11 bases, there was a span of 16 bases. The CDR3 nucleotides read TGTGCCAGCAGCTTGACATCTAACTATTCATACACCCAC. Its translation is CASSLTSNYSYTH.

The sample holds many counts of this clonotype. The chain couples TRBV5-6 to TRBJ1-5; D unresolved. V gave up 0 bases and J gave up 5 bases, with 9 bases separating them. This CDR3 region has 14 residues. Per germline, CDR1 SGHDT and CDR2 YYEEEE. In DNA form, the CDR3 reads TGTGCCAGCAGCTTGGGGAGTAGGGATCAGCCCCAGCATTTT. The encoded protein is CASSLGSRDQPQHF.

The gene calls are TRBV2 and TRBJ2-7; D is unclear. Germline V lookup: CDR1 SNHLY, CDR2 FYNNEI. The length of the CDR3 is 13 residues. Trimming shortened V by 4 bases and J by 7 bases, and 14 bases separated the two germline ends. The CDR3 DNA is TGTGCCAGCAGTGGCGAGACCGACAATGAGCAGTACTTC. Its protein is CASSGETDNEQYF.

This CDR3 is CATSRGGPYGQYF. The CDR3 coding sequence is TGTGCCACCAGCAGAGGGGGGCCCTACGGCCAGTACTTC. This rearrangement joins TRBV15 to TRBJ1-2; D is perhaps TRBD1 (6 bases). The DNA matches TRBJ2-5 better at its end, which makes the J call doubtful. The germline CDR1 and CDR2 sequences are LNHNV and YYDKDF (reference sequence). The CDR3 extends over 13 amino acids.

The chain combines TRBV12-3 or TRBV12-4 with TRBJ2-7; D is unclear. The ends were cut back, 6 bases at V and 4 bases at J, with 10 bases in the middle. CDR3 length equals 12 residues. CDR3: CASSSTKYEQYF. The CDR3 DNA reads as TGTGCCAGCAGCTCCACAAAGTACGAGCAGTACTTC.

About this clonotype: The junction shows a germline mismatch at one end, possibly a read error. The rearrangement uses TRBV29-1 and TRBJ1-5, with D possibly TRBD1 on 5 matching bases. Germline V CDR1 and CDR2: SQVTM, ANQGSEA. The CDR3 is 14 residues long. For the CDR3, the DNA is TGCAGCGTTGCAGACCAGGGTGGCAATCAGCCACAGCATTTT. Translating it yields CSVADQGGNQPQHF.

The V call is TRBV6-1, the J call TRBJ1-2; unclear D gene. Germline loops: CDR1 MNHNS, CDR2 SASEGT. CDR3 length equals 11 residues. The V gene lost 7 bases and the J gene lost 8 bases, with 11 bases spanning the gap. The DNA for the CDR3 is TGTGCCAGCACGGGCGCAGGAGGCTACACCTTC. Its translation is CASTGAGGYTF.

V gene TRBV7-2 combines with J gene TRBJ1-6; D not certain. The CDR3 totals 13 residues. Germline V lookup: CDR1 SGHTA, CDR2 FQGNSA. V lost 5 bases, J lost 19 bases, and 21 bases lay in between. The CDR3 region has the DNA TGTGCCAGCAGCCAGGTCCCGTGCGGGCCGATTCACTTT. Amino acid sequence: CASSQVPCGPIHF.

On this clonotype: Since the CDR3 does not end with the conserved phenylalanine or tryptophan, this likely comes from a read error. The limits of the CDR3 on the DNA are not certain, so only TCRdb's listed CDR3 is given. This chain connects TRBV2 to TRBJ1-2; the DNA was not used to check the table's D call, TRBD1. Germline V lookup: CDR1 SNHLY, CDR2 FYNNEI. The CDR3 is 15 residues long, counting both termini. The CDR3 spells CASRVRESHDSQYFG.

The gene calls are TRBV7-9 and TRBJ2-5; D is unresolved. The V end was cut by 4 bases, the J end by 5 bases, with 11 bases between. This CDR3 has 13 amino acids. CDR1 is SEHNR and CDR2 is FQNEAQ in the germline V gene (reference sequence). The CDR3: CASSSTRFETQYF. CDR3 coding DNA: TGTGCCAGCAGCTCGACCCGATTCGAGACCCAGTACTTC.

The V call is TRBV19, the J call TRBJ1-5; 7 nucleotides line up with TRBD1. The CDR3 spans 18 residues. Trimming cost V 5 bases and J 0 bases; bases outside gene matches: 13. Germline CDR1 reads LNHDA; CDR2 reads SQIVND (reference sequence). For the CDR3, the DNA is TGTGCCAGTAGTTCGACAGGGTTGAAAGGTGGTAGCAATCAGCCCCAGCATTTT. Translating gives CASSSTGLKGGSNQPQHF. Drawing the rest from reference TRBV19 and TRBJ1-5, the complete variable domain is DGGITQSPKYLFRKEGQNVTLSCEQNLNHDAMYWYRQDPGQGLRLIYYSQIVNDFQKGDIAEGYSVSREKKESFPLTVTSAQKNPTAFYLCASSSTGLKGGSNQPQHFGDGTRLSIL.

This clonotype was counted ten times or more. The rearrangement uses TRBV7-2 and TRBJ2-3; 8 positions match TRBD2. With 5 bases clipped from V and 4 bases from J, the junction kept 8 bases outside the gene matches. This CDR3 spans 15 amino acids. The V gene's germline CDR1 is SGHTA and CDR2 FQGNSA. This chain's CDR3 is CASSPTGGNADTQYF. CDR3 sequence (DNA): TGTGCCAGCAGCCCGACGGGGGGGAACGCAGATACGCAGTATTTT.

The chain combines TRBV20-1 with TRBJ1-1, with D hard to call. The CDR3 contains 12 residues. The V end was cut by 7 bases, the J end by 8 bases, with 17 bases between. Per germline, CDR1 DFQATT and CDR2 SNEGSKA (reference sequence). In nucleotides, the CDR3 is TGCAGTGTTGAGGATACGGGGATCGAAGCTTTCTTT. It yields the protein CSVEDTGIEAFF.

CDR3 amino acids: CASSLVAGGNQHF. The CDR3 DNA sequence: TGTGCCAGCAGCTTAGTGGCCGGCGGGAACCAGCATTTT. The rearrangement uses TRBV7-2 and TRBJ1-5, with D unresolved. V lost 1 base and J 12 bases, leaving 13 bases between the germline ends. CDR3 size: 13 residues. The germline CDR1 and CDR2 sequences are SGHTA and FQGNSA.

This clonotype was counted many times. V and J are TRBV5-1 and TRBJ2-5, with D possibly TRBD2 on 8 matching bases. Trimming removed 4 bases at V and 2 bases at J, with 18 bases between. Germline assignment: CDR1 SGHRS and CDR2 YFSETQ. The CDR3 is 16 amino acids. Written as DNA, the CDR3 is TGCGCCAGCAGCCCGGGAGGGCAGGGGGGGCAAGAGACCCAGTACTTC. It encodes CASSPGGQGGQETQYF.

This rearrangement joins TRBV11-2 to TRBJ1-1; D gene uncertain. Between the trimmed V and J ends, which lost 4 bases and 7 bases, there was a span of 10 bases. Germline V gene data show CDR1 as SGHAT and CDR2 as FQNNGV. The CDR3 runs to 12 residues. The DNA of the CDR3 is TGTGCCAGCAGCTCAGCGTACGTTGAAGCTTTCTTT. Translated: CASSSAYVEAFF.

The chain joins TRBV5-4 to TRBJ1-1; possibly TRBD1 for D (5 bases). The CDR3 is 15 residues long. Germline V gives CDR1 SGHNT, CDR2 YYREEE (reference sequence). V gave up 4 bases and J gave up 1 base, with 14 bases separating them. The CDR3: CASSTGQEGNTEAFF. DNA for the CDR3: TGTGCCAGCAGCACAGGACAAGAGGGGAACACTGAAGCTTTCTTT.

In this sample, this clonotype turned up a few times. J is TRBJ2-7 and V is TRBV7-9; no definite D call. This CDR3 spans 13 amino acids. V dropped 5 bases and J dropped 6 bases, with 14 bases sitting between them. Germline V gives CDR1 SEHNR, CDR2 FQNEAQ (reference sequence). The CDR3 DNA reads TGTGCCAGCAGCCCCGGCAGCCGCAGCGAGCAGTACTTC. Translating gives CASSPGSRSEQYF.